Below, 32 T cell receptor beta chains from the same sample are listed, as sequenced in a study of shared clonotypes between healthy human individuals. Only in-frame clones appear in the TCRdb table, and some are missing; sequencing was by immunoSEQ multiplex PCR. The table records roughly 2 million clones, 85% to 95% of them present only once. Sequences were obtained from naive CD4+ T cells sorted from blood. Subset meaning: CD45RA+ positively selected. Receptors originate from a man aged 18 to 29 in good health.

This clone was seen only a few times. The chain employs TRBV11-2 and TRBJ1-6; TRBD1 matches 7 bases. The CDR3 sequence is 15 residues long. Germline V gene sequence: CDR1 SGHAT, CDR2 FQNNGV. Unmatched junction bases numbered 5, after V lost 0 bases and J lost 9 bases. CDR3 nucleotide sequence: TGTGCCAGCAGCTTAGAGCGGCAGGGGGTTTCACCCCTCCACTTT. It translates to CASSLERQGVSPLHF.

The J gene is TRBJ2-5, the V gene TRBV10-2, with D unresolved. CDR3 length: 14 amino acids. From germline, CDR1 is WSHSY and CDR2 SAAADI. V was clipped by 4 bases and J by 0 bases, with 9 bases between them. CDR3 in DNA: TGCGCCAGCAGTGTGACACAGAACCAAGAGACCCAGTACTTC. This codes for CASSVTQNQETQYF.

For the CDR3, the DNA is TGTGCCAGCAGTTTATCCGCGGGGGGAAACATTCAGTACTTC. It is translated as CASSLSAGGNIQYF. The chain recombines TRBV28 with TRBJ2-4, with 8 bases fitting TRBD2. The CDR3 has 14 residues. The germline V gene has CDR1 MDHEN and CDR2 SYDVKM. With 1 base clipped from V and 6 bases from J, the junction kept 2 bases outside the gene matches.

CDR3 DNA: TGTGCCAGCGGCAAAGAAAACATTCAGTACTTC. Translated, it gives CASGKENIQYF. The V call is TRBV19, the J call TRBJ2-4; D is unresolved. CDR1 is LNHDA and CDR2 is SQIVND in the germline V gene (reference sequence). Deletions cut 9 bases from V and 5 bases from J, with 8 bases between. The CDR3 consists of 11 residues.

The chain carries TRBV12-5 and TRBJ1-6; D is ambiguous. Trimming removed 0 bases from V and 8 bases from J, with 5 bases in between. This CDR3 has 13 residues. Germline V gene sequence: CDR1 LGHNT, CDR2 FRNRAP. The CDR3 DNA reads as TGTGCTAGTGGTTTGGTAGAGGATTCACCCCTCCACTTT. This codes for CASGLVEDSPLHF.

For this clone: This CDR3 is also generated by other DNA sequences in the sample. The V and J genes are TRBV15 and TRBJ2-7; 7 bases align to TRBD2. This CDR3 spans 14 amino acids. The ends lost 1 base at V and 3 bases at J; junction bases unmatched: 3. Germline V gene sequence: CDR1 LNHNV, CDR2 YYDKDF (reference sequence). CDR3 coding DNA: TGTGCCACCAGCAGAGGAGGCGGGAGCTACGAGCAGTACTTC. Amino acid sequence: CATSRGGGSYEQYF.

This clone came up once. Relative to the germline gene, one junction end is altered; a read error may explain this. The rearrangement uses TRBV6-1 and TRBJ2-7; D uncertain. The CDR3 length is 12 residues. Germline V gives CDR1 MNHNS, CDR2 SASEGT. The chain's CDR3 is CAISDRVYEQYF. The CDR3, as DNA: TGTGCCATCAGTGATCGTGTTTACGAGCAGTACTTC.

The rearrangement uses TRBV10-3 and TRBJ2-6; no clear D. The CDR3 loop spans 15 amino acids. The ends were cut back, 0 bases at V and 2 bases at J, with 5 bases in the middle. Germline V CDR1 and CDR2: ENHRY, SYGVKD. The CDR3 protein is CAISESGAGANVLTF. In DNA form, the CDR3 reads TGTGCCATCAGTGAGTCTGGGGCTGGGGCCAACGTCCTGACTTTC.

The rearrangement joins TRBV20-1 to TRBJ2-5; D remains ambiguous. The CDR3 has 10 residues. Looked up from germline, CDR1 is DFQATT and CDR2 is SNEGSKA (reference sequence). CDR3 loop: CSPFGETQYF. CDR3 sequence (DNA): TGCAGCCCATTTGGAGAGACCCAGTACTTC.

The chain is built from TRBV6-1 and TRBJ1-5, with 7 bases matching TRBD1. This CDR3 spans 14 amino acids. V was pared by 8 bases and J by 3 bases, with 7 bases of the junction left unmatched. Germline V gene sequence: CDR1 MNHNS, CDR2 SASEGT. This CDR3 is CASFTGVANQPQHF. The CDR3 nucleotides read TGTGCCAGCTTTACAGGGGTGGCCAATCAGCCCCAGCATTTT.

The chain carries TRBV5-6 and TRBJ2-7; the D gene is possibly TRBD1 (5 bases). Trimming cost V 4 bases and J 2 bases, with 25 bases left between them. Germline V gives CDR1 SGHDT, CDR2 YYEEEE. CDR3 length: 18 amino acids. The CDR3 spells CASSLLGIGQGRPYEQYF. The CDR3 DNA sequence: TGTGCCAGCAGCCTGCTGGGTATTGGGCAGGGAAGACCCTACGAGCAGTACTTC.

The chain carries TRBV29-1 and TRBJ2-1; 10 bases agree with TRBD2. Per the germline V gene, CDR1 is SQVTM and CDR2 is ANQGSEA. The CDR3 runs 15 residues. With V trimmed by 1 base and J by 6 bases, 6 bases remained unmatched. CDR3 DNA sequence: TGCAGCGTTGAAGGAAGCGGGGGGGCCATCAATGAGCAGTTCTTC. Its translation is CSVEGSGGAINEQFF.

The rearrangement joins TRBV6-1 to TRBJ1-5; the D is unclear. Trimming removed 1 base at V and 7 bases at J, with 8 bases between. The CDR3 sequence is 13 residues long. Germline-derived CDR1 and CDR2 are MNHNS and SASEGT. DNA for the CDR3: TGTGCCAGCAGTGAAGTTCAACAGCAGCCCCAGCATTTT. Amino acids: CASSEVQQQPQHF.

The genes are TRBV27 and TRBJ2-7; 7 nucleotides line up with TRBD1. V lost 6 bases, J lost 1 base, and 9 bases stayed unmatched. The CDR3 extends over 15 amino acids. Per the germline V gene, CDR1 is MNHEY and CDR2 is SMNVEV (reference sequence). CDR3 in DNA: TGTGCCAGCAGACGTGGGACAGATCGGTCCTACGAGCAGTACTTC. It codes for CASRRGTDRSYEQYF.

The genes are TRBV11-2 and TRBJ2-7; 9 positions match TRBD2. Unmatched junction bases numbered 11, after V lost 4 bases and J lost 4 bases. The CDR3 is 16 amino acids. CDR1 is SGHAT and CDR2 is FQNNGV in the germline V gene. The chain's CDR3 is CASSSSSSGILYEQYF. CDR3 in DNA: TGTGCCAGCAGCTCCTCATCTAGCGGGATTTTGTACGAGCAGTACTTC.

This chain's CDR3 is CASRTGTGSYEQYF. Here the CDR3 DNA reads TGTGCCAGTAGAACCGGGACAGGGTCCTACGAGCAGTACTTC. V is TRBV6-1 and J is TRBJ2-7, with 9 bases aligning to TRBD1. Germline trimming cut 9 bases from V and 1 base from J; bases unmatched to any gene: 7. This CDR3 comprises 14 residues. The germline gives CDR1 MNHNS, CDR2 SASEGT.

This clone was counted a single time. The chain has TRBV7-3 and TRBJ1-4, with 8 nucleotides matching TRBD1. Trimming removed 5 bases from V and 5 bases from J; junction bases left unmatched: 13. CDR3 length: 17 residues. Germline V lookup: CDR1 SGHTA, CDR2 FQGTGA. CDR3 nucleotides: TGTGCCAGCAGCCCAGACCGGACAGGGAGTCTCAATGAAAAACTGTTTTTT. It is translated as CASSPDRTGSLNEKLFF.

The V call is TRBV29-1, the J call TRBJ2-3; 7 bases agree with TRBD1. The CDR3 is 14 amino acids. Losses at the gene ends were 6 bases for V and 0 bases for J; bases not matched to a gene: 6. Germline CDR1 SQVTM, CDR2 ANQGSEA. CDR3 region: CSVAKGASTDTQYF. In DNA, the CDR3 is TGCAGCGTGGCCAAGGGGGCGAGCACAGATACGCAGTATTTT.

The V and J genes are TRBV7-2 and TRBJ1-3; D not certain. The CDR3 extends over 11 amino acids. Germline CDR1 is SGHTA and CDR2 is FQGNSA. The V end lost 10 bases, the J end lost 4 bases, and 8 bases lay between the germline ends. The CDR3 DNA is TGTGCCAACCGGCGGGGAAACACCATATATTTT. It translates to CANRRGNTIYF.

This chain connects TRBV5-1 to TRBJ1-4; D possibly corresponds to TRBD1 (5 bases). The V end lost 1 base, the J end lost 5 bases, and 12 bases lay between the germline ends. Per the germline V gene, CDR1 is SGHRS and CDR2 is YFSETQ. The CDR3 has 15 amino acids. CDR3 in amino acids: CASSLLWAGNEKLFF. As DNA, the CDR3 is TGCGCCAGCAGCTTGTTGTGGGCAGGGAATGAAAAACTGTTTTTT.

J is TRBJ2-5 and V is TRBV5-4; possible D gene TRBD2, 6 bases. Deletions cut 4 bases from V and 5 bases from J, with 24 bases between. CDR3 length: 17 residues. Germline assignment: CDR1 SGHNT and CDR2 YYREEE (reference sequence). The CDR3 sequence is CASSQASWEAGRETQYF. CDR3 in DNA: TGTGCCAGCAGCCAAGCCTCCTGGGAGGCGGGGAGGGAGACCCAGTACTTC.

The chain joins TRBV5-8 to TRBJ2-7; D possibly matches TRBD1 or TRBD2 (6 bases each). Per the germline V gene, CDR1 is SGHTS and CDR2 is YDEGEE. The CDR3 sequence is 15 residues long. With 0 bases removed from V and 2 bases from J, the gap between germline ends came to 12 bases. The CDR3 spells CASSLERGDTYEQYF. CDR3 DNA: TGTGCCAGCAGCTTGGAGAGGGGGGATACCTACGAGCAGTACTTC.

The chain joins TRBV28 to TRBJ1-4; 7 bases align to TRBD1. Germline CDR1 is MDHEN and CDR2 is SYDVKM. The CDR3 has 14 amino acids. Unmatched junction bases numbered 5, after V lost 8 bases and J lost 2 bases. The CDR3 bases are TGTGCCAGCGGATCAGGGGGGACTAATGAAAAACTGTTTTTT. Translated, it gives CASGSGGTNEKLFF. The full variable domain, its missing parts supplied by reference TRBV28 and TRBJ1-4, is DVKVTQSSRYLVKRTGEKVFLECVQDMDHENMFWYRQDPGLGLRLIYFSYDVKMKEKGDIPEGYSVSREKKERFSLILESASTNQTSMYLCASGSGGTNEKLFFGSGTQLSVL.

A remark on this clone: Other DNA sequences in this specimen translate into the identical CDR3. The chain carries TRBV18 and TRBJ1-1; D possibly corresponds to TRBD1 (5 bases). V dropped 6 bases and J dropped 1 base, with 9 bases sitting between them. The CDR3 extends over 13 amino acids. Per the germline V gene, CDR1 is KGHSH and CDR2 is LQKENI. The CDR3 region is CASSRDWNTEAFF. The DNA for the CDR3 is TGTGCCAGCTCCCGGGACTGGAACACTGAAGCTTTCTTT.

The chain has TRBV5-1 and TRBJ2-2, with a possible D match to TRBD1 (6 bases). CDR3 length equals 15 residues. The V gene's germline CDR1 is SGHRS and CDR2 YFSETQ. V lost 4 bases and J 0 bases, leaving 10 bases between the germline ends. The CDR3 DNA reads TGCGCCAGCAGCCCGGACAGTACGAACACCGGGGAGCTGTTTTTT. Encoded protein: CASSPDSTNTGELFF.

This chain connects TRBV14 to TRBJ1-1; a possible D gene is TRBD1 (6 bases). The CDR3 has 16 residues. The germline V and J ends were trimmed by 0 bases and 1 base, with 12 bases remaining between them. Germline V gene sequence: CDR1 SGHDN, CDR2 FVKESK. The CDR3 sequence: CASSQDLGRGNTEAFF. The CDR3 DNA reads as TGTGCCAGCAGCCAAGATCTTGGCAGGGGGAACACTGAAGCTTTCTTT.

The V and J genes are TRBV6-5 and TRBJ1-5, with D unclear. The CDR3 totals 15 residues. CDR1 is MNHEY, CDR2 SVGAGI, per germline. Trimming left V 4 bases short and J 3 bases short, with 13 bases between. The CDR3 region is CASSLYRGDNQPQHF. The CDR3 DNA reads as TGTGCCAGCAGTTTATACCGGGGAGACAATCAGCCCCAGCATTTT.

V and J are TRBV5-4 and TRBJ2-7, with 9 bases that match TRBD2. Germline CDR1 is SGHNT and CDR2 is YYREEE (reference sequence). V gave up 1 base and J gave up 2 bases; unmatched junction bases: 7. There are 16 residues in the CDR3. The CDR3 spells CASSLRLAGTAYEQYF. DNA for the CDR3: TGTGCCAGCAGCTTGAGGCTAGCGGGAACCGCCTACGAGCAGTACTTC.

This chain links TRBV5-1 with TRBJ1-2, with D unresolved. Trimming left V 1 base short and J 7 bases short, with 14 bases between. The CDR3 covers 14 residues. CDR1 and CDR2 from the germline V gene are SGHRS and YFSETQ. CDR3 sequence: CASSLPQTASGYTF. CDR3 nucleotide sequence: TGCGCCAGCAGCTTGCCCCAAACAGCGAGTGGCTACACCTTC.

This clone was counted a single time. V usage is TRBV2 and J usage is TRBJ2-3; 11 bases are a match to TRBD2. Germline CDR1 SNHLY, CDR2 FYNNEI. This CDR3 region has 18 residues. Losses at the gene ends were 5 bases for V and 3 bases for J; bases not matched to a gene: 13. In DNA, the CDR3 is TGTGCCAGCAGTATAGCGGGGGGGCTAAGAGGGAATACAGATACGCAGTATTTT. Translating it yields CASSIAGGLRGNTDTQYF.

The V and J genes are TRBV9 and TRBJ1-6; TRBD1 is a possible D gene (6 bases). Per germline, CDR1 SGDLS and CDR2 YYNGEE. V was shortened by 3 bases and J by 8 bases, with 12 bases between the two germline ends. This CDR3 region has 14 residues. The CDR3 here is CASSARGGDSPLHF. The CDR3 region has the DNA TGTGCCAGCAGCGCCAGGGGAGGTGATTCACCCCTCCACTTT. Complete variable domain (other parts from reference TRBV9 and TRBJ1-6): DSGVTQTPKHLITATGQRVTLRCSPRSGDLSVYWYQQSLDQGLQFLIQYYNGEERAKGNILERFSAQQFPDLHSELNLSSLELGDSALYFCASSARGGDSPLHFGNGTRLTVT.

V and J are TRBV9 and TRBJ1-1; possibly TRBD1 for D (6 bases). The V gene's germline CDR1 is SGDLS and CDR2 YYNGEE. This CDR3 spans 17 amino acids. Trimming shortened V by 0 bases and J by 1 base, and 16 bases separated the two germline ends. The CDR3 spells CASSVEGRGAQNTEAFF. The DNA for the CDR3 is TGTGCCAGCAGCGTAGAGGGCAGGGGCGCCCAGAACACTGAAGCTTTCTTT.